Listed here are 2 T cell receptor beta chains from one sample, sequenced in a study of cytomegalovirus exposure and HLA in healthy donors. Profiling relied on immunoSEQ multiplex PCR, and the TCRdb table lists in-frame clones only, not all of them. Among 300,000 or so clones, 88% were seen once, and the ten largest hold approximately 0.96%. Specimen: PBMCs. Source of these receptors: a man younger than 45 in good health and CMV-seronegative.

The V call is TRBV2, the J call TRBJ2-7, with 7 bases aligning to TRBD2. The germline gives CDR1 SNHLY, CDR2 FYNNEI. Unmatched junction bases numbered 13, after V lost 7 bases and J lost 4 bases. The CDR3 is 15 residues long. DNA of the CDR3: TGTGCCAGCACTATGGGCGGGGGTACGGGGTACGAGCAGTACTTC. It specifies CASTMGGGTGYEQYF.

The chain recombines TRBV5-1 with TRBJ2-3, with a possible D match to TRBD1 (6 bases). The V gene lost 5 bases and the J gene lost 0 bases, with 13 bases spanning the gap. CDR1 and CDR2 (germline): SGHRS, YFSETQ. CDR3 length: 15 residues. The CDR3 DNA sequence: TGCGCCAGCAGGCAAAACAGGGCTAGCACAGATACGCAGTATTTT. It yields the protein CASRQNRASTDTQYF.